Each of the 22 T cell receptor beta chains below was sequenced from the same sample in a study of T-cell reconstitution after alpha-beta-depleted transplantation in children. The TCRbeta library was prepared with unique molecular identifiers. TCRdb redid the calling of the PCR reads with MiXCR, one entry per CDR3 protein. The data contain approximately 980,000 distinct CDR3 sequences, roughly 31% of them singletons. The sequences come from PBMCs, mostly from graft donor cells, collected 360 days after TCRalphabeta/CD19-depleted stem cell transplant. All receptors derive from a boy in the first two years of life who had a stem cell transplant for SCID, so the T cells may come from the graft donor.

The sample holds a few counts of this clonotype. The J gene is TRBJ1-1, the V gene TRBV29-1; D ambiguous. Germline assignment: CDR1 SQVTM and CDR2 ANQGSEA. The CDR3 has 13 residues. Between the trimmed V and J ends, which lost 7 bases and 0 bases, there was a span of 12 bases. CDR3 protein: CSAGERLNTEAFF. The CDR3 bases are TGCAGCGCCGGGGAACGGTTGAACACTGAAGCTTTCTTT.

The CDR3 nucleotides are TGTGCCAGCACCCCGACTGGGGCCAACGTCCTGACTTTC. Protein product: CASTPTGANVLTF. The chain has TRBV5-6 and TRBJ2-6; D gene ambiguous. The CDR3 is 13 residues long. Germline values: CDR1 SGHDT, CDR2 YYEEEE. V lost 6 bases and J lost 2, with 6 bases in between.

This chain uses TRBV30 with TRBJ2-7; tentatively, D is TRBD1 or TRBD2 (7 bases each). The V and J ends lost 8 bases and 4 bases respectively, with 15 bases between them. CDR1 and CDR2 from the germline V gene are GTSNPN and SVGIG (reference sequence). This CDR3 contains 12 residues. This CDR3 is CARGGGGYEQYF. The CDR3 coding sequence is TGTGCCCGGGGAGGGGGCGGATACGAGCAGTACTTC.

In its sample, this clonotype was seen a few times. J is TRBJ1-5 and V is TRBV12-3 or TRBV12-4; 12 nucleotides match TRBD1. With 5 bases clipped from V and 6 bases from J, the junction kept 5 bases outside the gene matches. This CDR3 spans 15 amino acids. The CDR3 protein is CASSPRDRGRQPQHF. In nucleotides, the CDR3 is TGTGCCAGCAGTCCCCGGGACAGGGGGCGTCAGCCCCAGCATTTT.

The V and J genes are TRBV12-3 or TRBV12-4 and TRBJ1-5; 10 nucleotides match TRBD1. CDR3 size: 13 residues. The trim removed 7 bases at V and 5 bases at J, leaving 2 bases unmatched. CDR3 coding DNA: TGTGCCAGCAAGGGACAGGGGCATCAGCCCCAGCATTTT. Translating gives CASKGQGHQPQHF.

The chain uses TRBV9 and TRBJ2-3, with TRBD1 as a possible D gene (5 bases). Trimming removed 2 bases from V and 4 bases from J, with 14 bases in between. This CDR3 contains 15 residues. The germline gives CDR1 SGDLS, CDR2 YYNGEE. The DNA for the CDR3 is TGTGCCAGCAGCGTCGGGCAGGGTGGCTCAGATACGCAGTATTTT. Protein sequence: CASSVGQGGSDTQYF. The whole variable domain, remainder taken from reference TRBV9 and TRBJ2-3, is DSGVTQTPKHLITATGQRVTLRCSPRSGDLSVYWYQQSLDQGLQFLIQYYNGEERAKGNILERFSAQQFPDLHSELNLSSLELGDSALYFCASSVGQGGSDTQYFGPGTRLTVL.

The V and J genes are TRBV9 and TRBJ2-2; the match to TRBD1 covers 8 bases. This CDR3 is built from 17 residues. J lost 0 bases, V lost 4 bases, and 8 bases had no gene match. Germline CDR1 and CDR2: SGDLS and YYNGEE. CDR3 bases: TGTGCCAGCAGCCAACCTCGACAGGGGACGAACACCGGGGAGCTGTTTTTT. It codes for CASSQPRQGTNTGELFF.

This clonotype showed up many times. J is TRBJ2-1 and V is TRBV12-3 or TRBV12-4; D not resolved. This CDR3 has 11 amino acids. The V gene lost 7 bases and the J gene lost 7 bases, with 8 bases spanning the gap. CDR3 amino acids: CASTSLNEQFF. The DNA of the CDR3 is TGTGCCAGCACCTCTTTGAATGAGCAGTTCTTC.

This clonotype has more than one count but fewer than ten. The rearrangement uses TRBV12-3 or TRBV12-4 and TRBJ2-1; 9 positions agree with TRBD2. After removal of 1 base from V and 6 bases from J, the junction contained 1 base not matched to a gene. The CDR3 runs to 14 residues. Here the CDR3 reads CASSLGGGVNEQFF. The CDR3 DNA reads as TGTGCCAGCAGTTTAGGCGGGGGGGTCAATGAGCAGTTCTTC.

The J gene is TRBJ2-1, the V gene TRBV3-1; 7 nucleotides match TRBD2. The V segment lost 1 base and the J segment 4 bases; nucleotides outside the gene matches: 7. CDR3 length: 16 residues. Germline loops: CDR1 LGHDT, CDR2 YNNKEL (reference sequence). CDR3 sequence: CASSQGTSGNYNEQFF. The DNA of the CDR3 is TGTGCCAGCAGCCAAGGGACTAGTGGAAATTACAATGAGCAGTTCTTC.

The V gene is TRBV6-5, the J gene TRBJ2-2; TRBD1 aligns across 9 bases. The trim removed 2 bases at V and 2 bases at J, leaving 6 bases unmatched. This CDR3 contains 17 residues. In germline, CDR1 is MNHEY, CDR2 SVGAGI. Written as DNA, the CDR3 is TGTGCCAGCAGTTACATTGGGACAGGGCTAAACACCGGGGAGCTGTTTTTT. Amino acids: CASSYIGTGLNTGELFF.

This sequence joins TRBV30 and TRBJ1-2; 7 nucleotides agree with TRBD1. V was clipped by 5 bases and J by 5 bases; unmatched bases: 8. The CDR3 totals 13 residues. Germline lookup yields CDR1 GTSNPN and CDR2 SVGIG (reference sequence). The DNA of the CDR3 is TGTGCCTGGGACCAGGGGGGGGGATATGGCTACACCTTC. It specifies CAWDQGGGYGYTF.

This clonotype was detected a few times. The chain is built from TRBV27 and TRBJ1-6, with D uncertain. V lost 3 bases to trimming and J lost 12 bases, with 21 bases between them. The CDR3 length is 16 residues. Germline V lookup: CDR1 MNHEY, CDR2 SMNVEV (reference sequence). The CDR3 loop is CASSLSLGPVFLPLHF. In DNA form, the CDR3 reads TGTGCCAGCAGTTTGAGCCTGGGCCCCGTTTTTTTACCCCTCCACTTT.

CDR3 region: CASSLAVNTGSTDTQYF. The CDR3 DNA is TGTGCCAGCAGCTTGGCTGTTAACACGGGAAGCACAGATACGCAGTATTTT. The chain joins TRBV5-6 to TRBJ2-3; D possibly corresponds to TRBD2 (5 bases). The CDR3 extends over 17 amino acids. Trimming left V 0 bases short and J 0 bases short, with 14 bases between. Germline-derived CDR1 and CDR2 are SGHDT and YYEEEE.

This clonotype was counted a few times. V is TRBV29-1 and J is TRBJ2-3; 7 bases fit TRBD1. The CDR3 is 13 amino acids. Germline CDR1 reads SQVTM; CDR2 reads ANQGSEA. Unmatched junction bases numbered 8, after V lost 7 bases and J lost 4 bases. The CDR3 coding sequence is TGCAGCGCCCCACAGGGGTTCGCAGATACGCAGTATTTT. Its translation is CSAPQGFADTQYF.

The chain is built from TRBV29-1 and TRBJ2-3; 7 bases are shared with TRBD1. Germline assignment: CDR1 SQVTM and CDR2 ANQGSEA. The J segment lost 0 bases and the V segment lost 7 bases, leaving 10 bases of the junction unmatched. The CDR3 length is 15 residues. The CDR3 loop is CSGRRDSHSTDTQYF. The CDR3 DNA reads TGCAGCGGCCGCCGGGACAGTCATAGCACAGATACGCAGTATTTT.

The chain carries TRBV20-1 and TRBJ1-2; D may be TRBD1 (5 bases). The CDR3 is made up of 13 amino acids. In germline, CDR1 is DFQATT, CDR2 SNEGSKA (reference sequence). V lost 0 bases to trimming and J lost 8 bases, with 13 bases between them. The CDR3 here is CSARDPGFYGYTF. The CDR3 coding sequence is TGCAGTGCTAGAGACCCAGGGTTTTACGGCTACACCTTC.

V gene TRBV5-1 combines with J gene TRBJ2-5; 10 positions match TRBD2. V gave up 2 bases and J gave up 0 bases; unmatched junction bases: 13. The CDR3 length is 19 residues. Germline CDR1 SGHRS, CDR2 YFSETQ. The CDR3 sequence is CASSFPERGGSLYQETQYF. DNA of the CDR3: TGCGCCAGCAGCTTCCCTGAGCGGGGGGGCTCCCTGTACCAAGAGACCCAGTACTTC.

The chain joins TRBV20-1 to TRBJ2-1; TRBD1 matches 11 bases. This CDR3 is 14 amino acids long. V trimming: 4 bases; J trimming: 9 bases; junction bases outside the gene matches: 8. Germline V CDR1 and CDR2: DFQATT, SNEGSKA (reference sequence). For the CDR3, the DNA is TGCAGTGCTACCGGACAGGGGGCGCTCGGTGAGCAGTTCTTC. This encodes CSATGQGALGEQFF.

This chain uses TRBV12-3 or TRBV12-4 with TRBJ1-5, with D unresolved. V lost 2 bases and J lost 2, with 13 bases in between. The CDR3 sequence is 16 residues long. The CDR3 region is CASSLFAGFGNQPQHF. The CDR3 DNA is TGTGCCAGCAGTTTATTCGCGGGGTTCGGCAATCAGCCCCAGCATTTT.

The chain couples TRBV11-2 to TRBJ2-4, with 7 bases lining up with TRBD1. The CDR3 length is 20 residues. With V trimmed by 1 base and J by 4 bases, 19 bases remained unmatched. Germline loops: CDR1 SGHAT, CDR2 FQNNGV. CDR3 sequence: CASSLGNGRRRQGLKNIQYF. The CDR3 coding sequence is TGTGCCAGCAGCTTAGGGAATGGGAGACGACGACAGGGCTTGAAAAACATTCAGTACTTC. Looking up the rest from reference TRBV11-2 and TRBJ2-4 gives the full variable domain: EAGVAQSPRYKIIEKRQSVAFWCNPISGHATLYWYQQILGQGPKLLIQFQNNGVVDDSQLPKDRFSAERLKGVDSTLKIQPAKLEDSAVYLCASSLGNGRRRQGLKNIQYFGAGTRLSVL.

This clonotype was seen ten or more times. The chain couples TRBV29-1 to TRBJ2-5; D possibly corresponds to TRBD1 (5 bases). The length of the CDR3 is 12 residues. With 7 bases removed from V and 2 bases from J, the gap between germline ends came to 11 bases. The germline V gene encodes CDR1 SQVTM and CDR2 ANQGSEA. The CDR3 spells CSALGQQETQYF. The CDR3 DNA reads TGCAGCGCCCTAGGACAACAAGAGACCCAGTACTTC.